The next 17 T cell receptor beta chains were all read from a single sample in a study of T cells in women clearing cervical HPV infection. Some clones are missing from TCRdb's copy, which holds only in-frame ones; the method was immunoSEQ multiplex PCR. This sample's table has 20,000 to 25,000 clones. Sequencing input: blood buffy coat. These TCRs come from a woman between 18 and 70 years old with a cervical HPV16 infection that either progressed to CIN3+ or cleared (not recorded which).

Comment on this clone: Sequencing ends 3 residues short of the CDR3 end; the germline J gene provides the rest. The chain combines TRBV5-6 with TRBJ1-2; D might be TRBD1 (6 bases). The CDR3 length is 15 residues. V dropped 4 bases and J dropped 2 bases, with 15 bases sitting between them. Germline V gene data show CDR1 as SGHDT and CDR2 as YYEEEE. This CDR3 reads CASSVDSPFNYGYTF. Incomplete CDR3 DNA: TGTGCCAGCAGCGTGGACAGCCCTTTCAACTATGGC.

As regards this clone: Coverage ceases 3 residues before the CDR3 finishes, and the germline J gene fills in the end. The chain is built from TRBV4-1 and TRBJ2-7; 9 bases align to TRBD2. Germline trimming cut 3 bases from V and 3 bases from J; bases unmatched to any gene: 6. The CDR3 contains 15 residues. CDR1 MGHRA and CDR2 YSYEKL come from the germline V gene. The part of the CDR3 DNA that was read is TGCGCCAGCAGCCAGGTGACTAGCGGAAACTACGAG. This codes for CASSQVTSGNYE. The CDR3, in full, reads CASSQVTSGNYEQYF.

CDR3 loop: CASSGAKNIQYF. CDR3 bases read: TGTGCCAGCAGCGGGGCGAAAAACATT. This sequence joins TRBV5-4 and TRBJ2-4; possible D gene TRBD1, 5 bases. The read is 3 residues too short to cover the CDR3 end, so that end is filled in from the germline J gene. CDR3 size: 12 residues. In germline, CDR1 is SGHNT, CDR2 YYREEE (reference sequence). The germline V and J ends were trimmed by 4 bases and 4 bases, with 6 bases remaining between them.

Note on this clone: The read ends 3 residues early relative to the CDR3; the germline J gene fills the gap. Other DNA sequences from this sample encode an identical CDR3 as well. The genes are TRBV5-1 and TRBJ1-3; the match to TRBD1 covers 10 bases. Germline V gene data show CDR1 as SGHRS and CDR2 as YFSETQ. Trimming at V came to 1 base and at J to 2 bases, leaving 15 bases not matched to a gene. The CDR3 covers 20 residues. CDR3 in amino acids: CASSLFLEGTGTGAGNTIYF. Incomplete CDR3 DNA: TGCGCCAGCAGCTTGTTTTTAGAAGGAACCGGGACAGGGGCTGGAAACACC.

Details on this clone: The sequence runs out 3 residues before the end of the CDR3; the remainder is reconstructed from the germline J gene. The V call is TRBV5-6, the J call TRBJ2-1; possibly TRBD1 for D (5 bases). V lost 4 bases and J 7 bases, leaving 12 bases between the germline ends. Looked up from germline, CDR1 is SGHDT and CDR2 is YYEEEE. The CDR3 runs 13 residues. CDR3 sequence: CASSTPQGNEQFF. The DNA read from the CDR3 is TGTGCCAGCAGCACCCCTCAGGGAAATGAG.

A note on this clone: With the read ending 3 residues before the CDR3 end, the germline J gene is used to fill in that end. The J gene is TRBJ1-2, the V gene TRBV7-6; no definite D call. The CDR3 runs 15 residues. Germline lookup yields CDR1 SGHVS and CDR2 FNYEAQ. The CDR3 DNA, read in part, is TGTGCCAGCAGCCGTACAGCGGGAGCCCCCTACGAC. This gives the protein CASSRTAGAPYD. In full, the CDR3 reads CASSRTAGAPYDYTF.

This clone is medium-sized by frequency. The DNA ends 3 residues before the CDR3 does, and the rest of the CDR3 is filled in from the germline J gene. The chain joins TRBV2 to TRBJ2-5; D remains ambiguous. The CDR3 sequence is 13 residues long. The germline V gene has CDR1 SNHLY and CDR2 FYNNEI. V was cut by 5 bases and J by 2 bases, with 9 bases left in between. The part of the CDR3 DNA that was read is TGTGCCAGCAGTATCTTAGGGCAAGAGACC. Translation gives CASSILGQET. Given in full, the CDR3 is CASSILGQETQYF.

As to this clone: Relative to the germline gene, one junction end is altered; a read error may explain this. The sequenced fragment ends 3 residues before the CDR3 boundary, so the rest is inferred from the germline J gene. The gene calls are TRBV5-4 and TRBJ2-5; D is unresolved. Germline assignment: CDR1 SGHNT and CDR2 YYREEE (reference sequence). The CDR3 loop spans 15 amino acids. The CDR3 loop reads CASRLEIVSEETQYF. The sequenced part of the CDR3 DNA is TGTGCCAGCAGGTTGGAGATCGTGAGCGAAGAGACC.

A note on this clone: The sequenced fragment ends 3 residues before the CDR3 boundary, so the rest is inferred from the germline J gene. V usage is TRBV19 and J usage is TRBJ1-4, with 7 bases identical to TRBD1. Germline lookup yields CDR1 LNHDA and CDR2 SQIVND (reference sequence). The junction had 10 bases not matched to a gene; V was cut back by 6 bases and J by 3 bases. This CDR3 is 16 amino acids long. The CDR3 DNA, read in part, is TGTGCCAGTAGGACGGGACAGCCGTCAGCTAATGAAAAA. This encodes CASRTGQPSANEK. The entire CDR3 sequence reads CASRTGQPSANEKLFF.

Points on this clone: Read data end 3 residues before the CDR3 end; the end is taken from the germline J gene. The V gene is TRBV5-1, the J gene TRBJ2-2; D may be TRBD2 (6 bases). The germline gives CDR1 SGHRS, CDR2 YFSETQ. V lost 4 bases and J lost 4, with 17 bases in between. The CDR3 is made up of 16 amino acids. CDR3 DNA (partial): TGCGCCAGCAGCCTCAGCGGGCCCCTATCCACCGGGGAG. Amino acid sequence: CASSLSGPLSTGE. In full, the CDR3 reads CASSLSGPLSTGELFF.

Notes on this clone: One end of the junction does not line up with germline, which may come from a read error. The sequenced fragment ends 3 residues before the CDR3 boundary, so the rest is inferred from the germline J gene. Other nucleotide sequences in the sample specify the same CDR3. The chain links TRBV23-1 to TRBJ1-3; the D gene is possibly TRBD1 (6 bases). TRBV23-1 is an ORF, with its function uncertain. The CDR3 runs 20 residues. The CDR3 region is CASSQYGKSPGDTSGNTIYF. Partial CDR3 DNA: TGCGCCAGCAGTCAATATGGCAAATCGCCAGGGGACACTTCTGGAAACACA.

Comments on this clone: Coverage ceases 3 residues before the CDR3 finishes, and the germline J gene fills in the end. The chain joins TRBV30 to TRBJ2-1, with TRBD1 as a possible D gene (7 bases). V was pared by 4 bases and J by 1 base, with 11 bases between. This CDR3 contains 14 residues. Germline lookup yields CDR1 GTSNPN and CDR2 SVGIG (reference sequence). The CDR3 sequence is CAWTPGGSYNEQFF. CDR3 bases read: TGTGCCTGGACCCCAGGGGGGTCCTACAATGAG.

Turning to this clone: The sequenced fragment ends 3 residues before the CDR3 boundary, so the rest is inferred from the germline J gene. This sequence joins TRBV10-2 and TRBJ1-1; D remains unclear. The CDR3 covers 11 residues. The germline CDR1 and CDR2 sequences are WSHSY and SAAADI. The CDR3 DNA, read in part, is TGCGCCAGCGCCGACAACGGAGAA. Protein: CASADNGE. The whole CDR3 region reads CASADNGEAFF.

As for this clone: The read stops 3 residues short of the end of the CDR3; the missing end is completed from the germline J gene. The gene calls are TRBV30 and TRBJ1-2, with D perhaps TRBD1 (5 bases). CDR3 length: 13 amino acids. Germline CDR1 and CDR2: GTSNPN and SVGIG (reference sequence). Partial CDR3 DNA: TGTGCCTGGAGTCCGGGGGTGACAGATACC. Its translation: CAWSPGVTDT. The whole CDR3 sequence is CAWSPGVTDTYTF.

On this clone itself: The read ends 3 residues shy of where the CDR3 ends; the end is completed using the germline J gene. The rearrangement links TRBV19 to TRBJ2-3; TRBD2 aligns across 7 bases. CDR1 LNHDA and CDR2 SQIVND come from the germline V gene (reference sequence). The CDR3 is 13 amino acids. Trimming cost V 5 bases and J 5 bases; bases outside gene matches: 4. Partial CDR3 DNA: TGTGCCAGTAGTGTACTAGCGAGAGATACG. This translates into CASSVLARDT. The entire CDR3 protein reads CASSVLARDTQYF.

CDR3 in amino acids: CSAGGFGGQDNWGGYTF. CDR3 bases read: TGCAGTGCTGGAGGTTTTGGGGGACAGGATAATTGGGGGGGC. This chain connects TRBV20-1 to TRBJ1-2, with 8 bases lining up with TRBD1. The read stops 3 residues short of the end of the CDR3; the missing end is completed from the germline J gene. The CDR3 is made up of 17 amino acids. The germline CDR1 and CDR2 sequences are DFQATT and SNEGSKA (reference sequence).

Note on this clone: The read finishes 3 residues shy of the CDR3 end, and the germline J gene is used to complete it. This sequence joins TRBV28 and TRBJ2-7; possibly TRBD1 for D (6 bases). Trimming shortened V by 4 bases and J by 4 bases, and 17 bases separated the two germline ends. Germline-derived CDR1 and CDR2 are MDHEN and SYDVKM. This CDR3 comprises 15 residues. The CDR3 loop is CASSSSSWTAYEQYF. The DNA read from the CDR3 is TGTGCCAGCAGTTCATCTTCCTGGACAGCATACGAG. The full variable domain, completed using reference TRBV28 and TRBJ2-7, is DVKVTQSSRYLVKRTGEKVFLECVQDMDHENMFWYRQDPGLGLRLIYFSYDVKMKEKGDIPEGYSVSREKKERFSLILESASTNQTSMYLCASSSSSWTAYEQYFGPGTRLTVT.